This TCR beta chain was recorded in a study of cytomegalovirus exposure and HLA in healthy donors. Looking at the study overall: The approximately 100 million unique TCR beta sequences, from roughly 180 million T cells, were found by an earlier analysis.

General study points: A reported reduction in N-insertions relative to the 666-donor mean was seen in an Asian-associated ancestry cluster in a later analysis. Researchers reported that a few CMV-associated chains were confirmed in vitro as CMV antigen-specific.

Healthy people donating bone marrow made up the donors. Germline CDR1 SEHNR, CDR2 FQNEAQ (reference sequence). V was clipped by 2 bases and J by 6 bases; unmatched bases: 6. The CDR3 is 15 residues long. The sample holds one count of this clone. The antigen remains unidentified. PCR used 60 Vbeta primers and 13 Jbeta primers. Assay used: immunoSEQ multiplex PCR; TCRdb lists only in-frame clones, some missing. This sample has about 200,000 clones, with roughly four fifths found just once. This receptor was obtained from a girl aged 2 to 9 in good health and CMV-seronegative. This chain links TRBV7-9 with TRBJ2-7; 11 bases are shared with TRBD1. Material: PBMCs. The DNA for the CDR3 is TGTGCCAGCAGCTTATCCGGGACAGGGGGGACCGAGCAGTACTTC. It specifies CASSLSGTGGTEQYF. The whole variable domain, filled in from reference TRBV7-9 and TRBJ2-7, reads DTGVSQNPRHKITKRGQNVTFRCDPISEHNRLYWYRQTLGQGPEFLTYFQNEAQLEKSRLLSDRFSAERPKGSFSTLEIQRTEQGDSAMYLCASSLSGTGGTEQYFGPGTRLTVT.